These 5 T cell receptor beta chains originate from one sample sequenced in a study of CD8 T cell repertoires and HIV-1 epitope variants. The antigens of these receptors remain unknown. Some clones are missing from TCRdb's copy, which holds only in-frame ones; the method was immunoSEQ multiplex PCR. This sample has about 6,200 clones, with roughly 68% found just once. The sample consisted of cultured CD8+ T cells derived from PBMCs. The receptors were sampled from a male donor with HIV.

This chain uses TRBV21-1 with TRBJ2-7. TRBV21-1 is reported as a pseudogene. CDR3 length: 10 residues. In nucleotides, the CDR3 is TGTGCCAGCAGGGGGTACGAGCAGTACTTC. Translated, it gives CASRGYEQYF.

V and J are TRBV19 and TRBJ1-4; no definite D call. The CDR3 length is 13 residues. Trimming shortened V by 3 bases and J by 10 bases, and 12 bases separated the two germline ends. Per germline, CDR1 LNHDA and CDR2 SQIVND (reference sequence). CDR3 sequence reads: CASSIGRLAKLFF. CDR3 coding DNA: TGTGCCAGTAGTATCGGGAGATTAGCAAAACTGTTTTTT.

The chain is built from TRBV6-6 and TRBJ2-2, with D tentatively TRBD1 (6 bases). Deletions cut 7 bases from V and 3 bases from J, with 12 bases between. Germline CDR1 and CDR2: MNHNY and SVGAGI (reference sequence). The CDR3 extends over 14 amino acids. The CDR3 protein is CASTKTGDTGELFF. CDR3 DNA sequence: TGTGCCAGCACCAAGACAGGTGACACCGGGGAGCTGTTTTTT.

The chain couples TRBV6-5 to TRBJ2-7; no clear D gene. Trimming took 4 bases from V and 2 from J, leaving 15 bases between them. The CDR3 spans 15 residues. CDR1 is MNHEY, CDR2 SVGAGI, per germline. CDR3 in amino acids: CASSSPLRNPYEQYF. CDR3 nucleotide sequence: TGTGCCAGCAGTTCTCCCTTACGGAACCCCTACGAGCAGTACTTC.

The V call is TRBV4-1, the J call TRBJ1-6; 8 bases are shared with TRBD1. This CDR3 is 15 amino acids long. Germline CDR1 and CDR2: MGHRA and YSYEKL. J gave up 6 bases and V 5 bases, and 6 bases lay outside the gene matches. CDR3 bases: TGCGCCAGCAGCGAGCACAGGGGGACTAATTCACCCCTCCACTTT. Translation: CASSEHRGTNSPLHF.